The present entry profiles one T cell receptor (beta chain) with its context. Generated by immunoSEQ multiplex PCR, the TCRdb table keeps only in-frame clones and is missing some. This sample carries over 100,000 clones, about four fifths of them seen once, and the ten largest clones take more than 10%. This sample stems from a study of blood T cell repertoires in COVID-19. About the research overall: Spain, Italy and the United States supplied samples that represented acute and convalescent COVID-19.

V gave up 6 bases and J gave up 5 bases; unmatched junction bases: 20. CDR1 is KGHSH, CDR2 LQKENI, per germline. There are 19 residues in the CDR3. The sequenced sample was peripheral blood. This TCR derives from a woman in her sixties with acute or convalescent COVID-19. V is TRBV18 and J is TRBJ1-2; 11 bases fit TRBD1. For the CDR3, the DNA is TGTGCCAGCTCTCCCCCCATGGGGGGACAGGGGGTAGTAGGATATGGCTACACCTTC. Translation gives CASSPPMGGQGVVGYGYTF.